The present entry profiles one T cell receptor (beta chain) with its context. The table lists this clone with a count of one. Its specific antigen is unknown. No clone much larger than this one lies a single base away; base qualities are absent. This record comes from a study of cytomegalovirus exposure and HLA in healthy donors (dated by TCRdb to the late 2010s). Regarding the study in general: The roughly 700 repertoires of the first cohort and the 120 or so validation repertoires were produced on the same platform, according to a later analysis. The study aimed to test whether signatures of past pathogen exposure could be identified by cataloging public T cell receptors. Along with the approximately 650-subject first cohort, a separate validation cohort of over a hundred different subjects was used. To predict cytomegalovirus infection status, the study brought together high-throughput TCR immunosequencing, statistical association of individual TCRs with disease status, and machine learning.

CDR3 length: 13 amino acids, cysteine to phenylalanine. Solely the CDR3 DNA is kept, with 39 bases framed from the first base. V lost 5 bases and J lost 3 bases; the stretch between them is 10 bases long. The germline V gene yields SGHDN for CDR1 and FVKESK for CDR2. The library was obtained by the immunoSEQ multiplex PCR assay. For the original study's pipeline: A statistical classification framework was built for diagnosing cytomegalovirus status from the catalog of TCR beta chain sequences. TCRdb took this table from immuneACCESS and kept in-frame rearrangements with V and J called. Such tables lack part of the clones; where checked against another copy, unresolved V genes explain under half of the gap, and the rest is unexplained. That table is the source of V, J and clone size, and D and trimming were worked out from the DNA. The sample records about 110,000 clones, about 85% of which are singletons. In total, the top ten clones hold around 2.7% of the sample.

Separate from the roughly 650-subject first cohort, the validation cohort of roughly 120 subjects was the group to which the donors belonged. The study at large found these results: Cytomegalovirus status was reported to be diagnosed by the classifier with high specificity and sensitivity in both the original and validation cohorts. All 120 or so repertoires were used to score co-occurrence in the validation cohort in a later analysis, because that analysis had no HLA typing for the cohort. In the study, some 180 TCR beta chains were listed as associated with cytomegalovirus. The authors suggested that the approach could potentially be generalized to other disease states and immunological phenotypes. While some public TCRs were present in many individuals, most TCR sequences turned up only very rarely across donors. A later analysis found that TCRs clustered in the first cohort also tended to co-occur in the 100 to 150 validation repertoires, with 94% of cluster scores above 0. A few of the identified cytomegalovirus-associated TCR beta chains were confirmed in vitro to be specific for cytomegalovirus antigens.

The source is a young woman in good health and CMV-seronegative. Here the chain combines TRBV14 and TRBJ2-5, with the identity of the D gene unclear. Input material: PBMCs. CDR3 protein: CASSKWAEETQYF. The nucleotide sequence reads TGTGCCAGCAGCAAGTGGGCTGAAGAGACCCAGTACTTC.